A single sample is the source of the 26 T cell receptor beta chains below, sequenced in a study of cytomegalovirus exposure and HLA in healthy donors. PCR involved 60 Vbeta and 13 Jbeta primers. Clones were sequenced by immunoSEQ multiplex PCR, and TCRdb holds only the in-frame ones, with some missing. The sample lists about 160,000 clones; about 85% were seen once. Sequenced input: PBMCs. All receptors come from a woman aged 45-65 years in good health and CMV-seropositive.

This chain connects TRBV6-1 to TRBJ2-6; D ambiguous. Trimming cost V 2 bases and J 0 bases, with 5 bases left between them. Germline CDR1 MNHNS, CDR2 SASEGT. The CDR3 length is 15 residues. CDR3 bases: TGTGCCAGCAGTGAAAGTAGCTCTGGGGCCAACGTCCTGACTTTC. It is translated as CASSESSSGANVLTF.

The V gene is TRBV27, the J gene TRBJ2-1; 16 nucleotides match TRBD2. CDR1 is MNHEY, CDR2 SMNVEV, per germline (reference sequence). CDR3 length: 16 amino acids. Unmatched junction bases numbered 3, after V lost 2 bases and J lost 8 bases. The chain's CDR3 is CASSLRGTSGGDEQFF. Here the CDR3 DNA reads TGTGCCAGCAGTTTACGAGGGACTAGCGGGGGGGATGAGCAGTTCTTC.

The genes are TRBV25-1 and TRBJ1-3; D uncertain. The V end was cut by 2 bases, the J end by 2 bases, with 19 bases between. The CDR3 is 18 residues long. Germline CDR1 is MGHDK and CDR2 is SYGVNS. The CDR3 loop is CASSEGGRGYGTGNTIYF. CDR3 coding DNA: TGTGCCAGCAGTGAAGGTGGGAGAGGTTACGGGACTGGAAACACCATATATTTT.

The chain joins TRBV19 to TRBJ1-2; 7 nucleotides line up with TRBD1. The CDR3 length is 12 residues. V shed 9 bases, J shed 4 bases, and the junction held 5 bases outside the gene matches. In germline, CDR1 is LNHDA, CDR2 SQIVND (reference sequence). The CDR3 spells CASTGDLYGYTF. Written as DNA, the CDR3 is TGTGCCAGCACAGGGGACCTCTATGGCTACACCTTC.

V usage is TRBV25-1 and J usage is TRBJ1-2, with D possibly matching TRBD1 (6 bases). V was shortened by 2 bases and J by 2 bases, with 12 bases between the two germline ends. Germline lookup yields CDR1 MGHDK and CDR2 SYGVNS. The CDR3 sequence is 15 residues long. The CDR3 region has the DNA TGTGCCAGCAGTGAAAGACAGGCTGTAAACTATGGCTACACCTTC. It encodes CASSERQAVNYGYTF.

This clone was observed a few times. Lacking the conserved final phenylalanine or tryptophan, this CDR3 likely reflects a read error. No DNA is shown, since the ends of the CDR3 on it are uncertain; the CDR3 is the one TCRdb lists. The rearrangement uses TRBV28 and TRBJ2-7; the table names TRBD1, a call not compared with the DNA. The CDR3 totals 11 residues, both ends included. Germline assignment: CDR1 MDHEN and CDR2 SYDVKM. This CDR3 reads CASSHREPLYI.

V usage is TRBV7-9 and J usage is TRBJ2-5, with D uncertain. Trimming pared 5 bases from V and 3 bases from J, leaving 13 bases between. CDR3 length equals 14 residues. Germline lookup yields CDR1 SEHNR and CDR2 FQNEAQ (reference sequence). Written as DNA, the CDR3 is TGTGCCAGCAGCCCTCAGTGGAGAGAAGAGACCCAGTACTTC. Amino acids: CASSPQWREETQYF.

This chain uses TRBV13 with TRBJ1-6, with 8 nucleotides matching TRBD1. The CDR3 is made up of 17 amino acids. Germline V gene lookup returns CDR1 PRHDT and CDR2 FYEKMQ (reference sequence). The junction had 8 bases not matched to a gene; V was cut back by 2 bases and J by 5 bases. This CDR3 reads CASSLNRGTADNSPLHF. The CDR3 coding sequence is TGTGCCAGCAGCTTAAACAGGGGGACTGCTGATAATTCACCCCTCCACTTT. Variable domain in full (rest from reference TRBV13 and TRBJ1-6): AAGVIQSPRHLIKEKRETATLKCYPIPRHDTVYWYQQGPGQDPQFLISFYEKMQSDKGSIPDRFSAQQFSDYHSELNMSSLELGDSALYFCASSLNRGTADNSPLHFGNGTRLTVT.

The chain links TRBV19 to TRBJ2-3; 9 positions match TRBD2. CDR1 and CDR2 from the germline V gene are LNHDA and SQIVND (reference sequence). V trimming: 8 bases; J trimming: 2 bases; junction bases outside the gene matches: 11. The CDR3 loop spans 16 amino acids. The CDR3: CASSPLAGGLTDTQYF. The CDR3 DNA reads as TGTGCCAGTTCCCCACTAGCGGGCGGCCTCACAGATACGCAGTATTTT.

The chain carries TRBV7-2 and TRBJ1-5; TRBD1 might be the D (5 bases). CDR1 is SGHTA, CDR2 FQGNSA, per germline. V lost 5 bases, J lost 7 bases, and 24 bases lay in between. The CDR3 sequence is 17 residues long. CDR3 region: CASSPNAFSGGAQPQHF. The CDR3 bases are TGTGCCAGCAGCCCTAACGCCTTCTCGGGCGGGGCACAGCCCCAGCATTTT.

The J gene is TRBJ2-3, the V gene TRBV7-8; 9 bases map to TRBD1. Trimming at V came to 5 bases and at J to 6 bases, leaving 9 bases not matched to a gene. The germline V gene encodes CDR1 SGHVS and CDR2 FQNEAQ. The length of the CDR3 is 15 residues. The DNA of the CDR3 is TGTGCCAGCAGCCCTACAGGGGGCGAAGGGGATACGCAGTATTTT. Protein product: CASSPTGGEGDTQYF.

V is TRBV4-1 and J is TRBJ2-1; 13 positions agree with TRBD2. Germline assignment: CDR1 MGHRA and CDR2 YSYEKL. The CDR3 is 18 residues long. The junction had 9 bases not matched to a gene; V was cut back by 2 bases and J by 5 bases. CDR3 in DNA: TGCGCCAGCAGCCAACCCGCGGGACTAGCGGGAATCGACAATGAGCAGTTCTTC. It translates to CASSQPAGLAGIDNEQFF.

The chain is built from TRBV5-4 and TRBJ2-4, with 12 nucleotides matching TRBD2. Germline loops: CDR1 SGHNT, CDR2 YYREEE (reference sequence). With 3 bases clipped from V and 3 bases from J, the junction kept 13 bases outside the gene matches. The CDR3 has 19 residues. CDR3 coding DNA: TGTGCCAGCAGCTCTGGGCTAGCGGGGGGGCTTCAGGACAAAAACATTCAGTACTTC. It translates to CASSSGLAGGLQDKNIQYF.

The chain recombines TRBV7-9 with TRBJ1-2, with 10 bases aligning to TRBD1. Losses at the gene ends were 3 bases for V and 0 bases for J; bases not matched to a gene: 4. The length of the CDR3 is 16 residues. Germline-derived CDR1 and CDR2 are SEHNR and FQNEAQ (reference sequence). CDR3 sequence (DNA): TGTGCCAGCAGCTTCGGGACAGGGGCCGCTAACTATGGCTACACCTTC. Translation: CASSFGTGAANYGYTF.

The DNA of the CDR3 is TGTGCCAGCAGCTTAGAGGGAGGATCTCAATATCTTAACACTGAAGCTTTCTTT. Encoded protein: CASSLEGGSQYLNTEAFF. J is TRBJ1-1 and V is TRBV5-5; D ambiguous. The germline V gene encodes CDR1 SGHKS and CDR2 YYEKEE (reference sequence). The CDR3 length is 18 residues. The V gene lost 2 bases and the J gene lost 2 bases, with 22 bases spanning the gap.

In DNA, the CDR3 is TGTGCCAGCAGCGTTGAACCGGGACTAGCCCACGAGCAGTACTTC. Translation: CASSVEPGLAHEQYF. The chain couples TRBV9 to TRBJ2-7, with 9 bases matching TRBD2. Germline V gene data show CDR1 as SGDLS and CDR2 as YYNGEE. The CDR3 has 15 residues. Germline trimming cut 2 bases from V and 5 bases from J; bases unmatched to any gene: 8.

The table lists this clone with a count of one. The chain recombines TRBV5-1 with TRBJ1-1; possibly TRBD1 for D (6 bases). CDR1 SGHRS and CDR2 YFSETQ come from the germline V gene. The CDR3 sequence is 13 residues long. The V gene lost 6 bases and the J gene lost 1 base, with 10 bases spanning the gap. This CDR3 is CASIGQTNTEAFF. DNA of the CDR3: TGCGCCAGCATCGGACAGACGAACACTGAAGCTTTCTTT.

The genes are TRBV29-1 and TRBJ2-1, with TRBD1 matching 7 bases. The CDR3 consists of 13 residues. Germline values: CDR1 SQVTM, CDR2 ANQGSEA. J lost 2 bases, V lost 4 bases, and 2 bases had no gene match. CDR3 sequence: CSVAGTAYNEQFF. The CDR3 DNA follows: TGCAGCGTTGCCGGGACAGCCTACAATGAGCAGTTCTTC.

This clone was recorded once. The rearrangement joins TRBV10-3 to TRBJ2-7; 8 bases fit TRBD2. The germline V gene has CDR1 ENHRY and CDR2 SYGVKD. The CDR3 sequence is 14 residues long. V lost 7 bases, J lost 3 bases, and 8 bases stayed unmatched. The CDR3 protein is CAITGGPPFYEQYF. CDR3 DNA sequence: TGTGCCATCACGGGGGGGCCACCTTTCTACGAGCAGTACTTC.

The chain links TRBV11-2 to TRBJ2-1; D possibly corresponds to TRBD1 (5 bases). Germline V lookup: CDR1 SGHAT, CDR2 FQNNGV. V shed 7 bases and J shed 0 bases, with 13 bases lying between them. CDR3 length equals 15 residues. The CDR3 DNA reads as TGTGCCAGCACCAACAGGTTAAGCTCCTACAATGAGCAGTTCTTC. This encodes CASTNRLSSYNEQFF.

V is TRBV27 and J is TRBJ2-2; tentative D call: TRBD2 (6 bases). CDR3 length equals 13 residues. CDR1 and CDR2 from the germline V gene are MNHEY and SMNVEV (reference sequence). V lost 6 bases and J 6 bases, leaving 11 bases between the germline ends. The CDR3 DNA reads as TGTGCCAGCAGCAGAACGGGGGCCGGGGAGCTGTTTTTT. Translated: CASSRTGAGELFF.

J is TRBJ2-5 and V is TRBV9; 14 nucleotides match TRBD2. This CDR3 region has 18 residues. Unmatched junction bases numbered 7, after V lost 3 bases and J lost 0 bases. The germline V gene has CDR1 SGDLS and CDR2 YYNGEE. Written as DNA, the CDR3 is TGTGCCAGCAGCGGCAGACTAGCGGGGGGGCTTAACCAAGAGACCCAGTACTTC. The encoded protein is CASSGRLAGGLNQETQYF.

CDR3 region: CAIRPGLGADTQYF. CDR3 in DNA: TGTGCCATCAGGCCGGGACTAGGCGCAGATACGCAGTATTTT. The chain has TRBV10-3 and TRBJ2-3, with TRBD2 identical over 8 bases. J was trimmed by 4 bases and V by 6 bases; bases with no gene match: 6. The CDR3 runs to 14 residues. Germline V gene lookup returns CDR1 ENHRY and CDR2 SYGVKD.

The genes are TRBV25-1 and TRBJ2-1; D is possibly TRBD1 (6 bases). Germline V gives CDR1 MGHDK, CDR2 SYGVNS. CDR3 length: 16 amino acids. With 7 bases removed from V and 4 bases from J, the gap between germline ends came to 20 bases. The CDR3 bases are TGTGCCAGCACCCAGACAGGCGGATTAGGGTACAATGAGCAGTTCTTC. Its translation: CASTQTGGLGYNEQFF.

The CDR3: CASKVSPGGETQYF. Written as DNA, the CDR3 is TGTGCCAGCAAAGTCTCTCCTGGAGGGGAGACCCAGTACTTC. V and J are TRBV28 and TRBJ2-5; TRBD2 might be the D (6 bases). The CDR3 runs to 14 residues. Germline lookup yields CDR1 MDHEN and CDR2 SYDVKM. V gave up 7 bases and J gave up 5 bases, with 17 bases separating them.

The chain carries TRBV19 and TRBJ2-2; a weak D match, TRBD2 (6 bases). Trimming removed 4 bases from V and 4 bases from J, with 13 bases in between. The germline CDR1 and CDR2 sequences are LNHDA and SQIVND (reference sequence). CDR3 length: 15 amino acids. Here the CDR3 DNA reads TGTGCCAGTAGTACAAAGGTTAGCGGCACCGGGGAGCTGTTTTTT. Translated, it gives CASSTKVSGTGELFF. The complete variable domain, with remaining parts taken from reference TRBV19 and TRBJ2-2, reads DGGITQSPKYLFRKEGQNVTLSCEQNLNHDAMYWYRQDPGQGLRLIYYSQIVNDFQKGDIAEGYSVSREKKESFPLTVTSAQKNPTAFYLCASSTKVSGTGELFFGEGSRLTVL.